The text below deals with one T cell receptor beta chain. Its antigen remains unknown. The V gene lost 4 bases and the J gene lost 1 base, with 10 bases spanning the gap. CDR3 length: 14 amino acids. From germline, CDR1 is SGHAT and CDR2 FQNNGV. These data are taken from a study of cytomegalovirus exposure and HLA in healthy donors. Study-wide results and caveats: When a later analysis was performed, an Asian-associated ancestry cluster reportedly had fewer N-insertions than the approximately 690-donor mean. Highly shared variants forming one cluster were likely a sequencing artifact. Across all donors, roughly uniform sequencing depth was an assumption of the presence/absence analyses.

The PCR ran on 60 Vbeta and 13 Jbeta primers. Under the authors' procedure: Approximately 80 million unique TCR beta chains, roughly 11 million of them shared, were counted by a later analysis. The method was immunoSEQ multiplex PCR; TCRdb's version includes in-frame clones alone and lacks a portion of them. V, J and clone size were drawn from that table, and D and trimming were deduced from the DNA. The sample data list some 64,000 clones. The rearrangement uses TRBV11-2 and TRBJ1-1; D is uncertain. Sequenced material: PBMCs. This receptor was identified in a woman aged 25 to 39 in good health and CMV-seronegative. Here the CDR3 reads CASSSQATNTEAFF. The CDR3 DNA sequence: TGTGCCAGCAGCTCCCAGGCTACGAACACTGAAGCTTTCTTT. The entire variable domain, with the rest obtained from reference TRBV11-2 and TRBJ1-1, is as follows: EAGVAQSPRYKIIEKRQSVAFWCNPISGHATLYWYQQILGQGPKLLIQFQNNGVVDDSQLPKDRFSAERLKGVDSTLKIQPAKLEDSAVYLCASSSQATNTEAFFGQGTRLTVV.